The next 11 T cell receptor beta chains were all read from a single sample in a study of shared clonotypes between healthy human individuals. Assay used: immunoSEQ multiplex PCR; TCRdb lists only in-frame clones, some missing. The sample has some 2,100,000 clones; roughly 95% are singletons. The sequenced sample was naive CD4+ T cells sorted from blood. Subset noted: CD45RA+ positively selected. Every receptor here comes from a man aged 18 to 30 in good health.

The chain recombines TRBV11-2 with TRBJ2-7; D possibly corresponds to TRBD1 (8 bases). CDR3 size: 14 residues. V lost 5 bases, J lost 11 bases, and 22 bases lay in between. Germline CDR1 is SGHAT and CDR2 is FQNNGV. The CDR3 region is CASSQGPPQGGKYF. Written as DNA, the CDR3 is TGTGCCAGCAGCCAGGGTCCACCACAGGGGGGGAAGTACTTC.

Of note for this clone: A junction boundary mismatches the germline segment, possibly from a read error. The chain uses TRBV11-2 and TRBJ2-4; 11 bases fit TRBD2. Germline V gene data show CDR1 as SGHAT and CDR2 as FQNNGV. This CDR3 has 14 residues. The CDR3 DNA reads TGTGCCAGCAGCTTAGAGGGACTAGCGGTTTTAAGGAACTTC. Residues: CASSLEGLAVLRNF.

V is TRBV6-1 and J is TRBJ2-3; no firm D call. CDR3 length equals 14 residues. V was trimmed by 4 bases and J by 1 base, leaving 9 bases between them. From germline, CDR1 is MNHNS and CDR2 SASEGT. The CDR3 DNA sequence: TGTGCCAGCAGTGTCTTACCGGGCACAGATACGCAGTATTTT. This translates into CASSVLPGTDTQYF.

The chain joins TRBV6-5 to TRBJ1-6, with TRBD1 as a possible D gene (5 bases). This CDR3 spans 15 amino acids. Germline CDR1 and CDR2: MNHEY and SVGAGI. The V gene lost 10 bases and the J gene lost 10 bases, with 23 bases spanning the gap. The CDR3 sequence is CATRGDGQIKSPLHF. Written as DNA, the CDR3 is TGTGCCACCCGGGGCGATGGGCAGATCAAATCACCCCTCCACTTT.

The genes are TRBV6-5 and TRBJ1-2, with a possible D match to TRBD1 (6 bases). V was shortened by 5 bases and J by 4 bases, with 17 bases between the two germline ends. The CDR3 totals 15 residues. The germline V gene has CDR1 MNHEY and CDR2 SVGAGI. Written as DNA, the CDR3 is TGTGCCAGCAGTCCCGGGAGCCTAGGGGGCTATGGCTACACCTTC. Amino acids: CASSPGSLGGYGYTF.

The chain has TRBV18 and TRBJ2-3; D is possibly TRBD2 (5 bases). V was shortened by 1 base and J by 1 base, with 9 bases between the two germline ends. This CDR3 contains 15 residues. In germline, CDR1 is KGHSH, CDR2 LQKENI. The CDR3 loop is CASSPLARGTDTQYF. The CDR3 bases are TGTGCCAGCTCACCACTAGCGCGAGGCACAGATACGCAGTATTTT.

The V and J genes are TRBV5-4 and TRBJ1-6; 7 bases fit TRBD1. Germline V CDR1 and CDR2: SGHNT, YYREEE (reference sequence). The CDR3 extends over 17 amino acids. Germline trimming cut 3 bases from V and 10 bases from J; bases unmatched to any gene: 16. The CDR3 protein is CASSWGGETGRRSPLHF. The CDR3 DNA is TGTGCCAGCAGCTGGGGGGGGGAGACAGGGCGTCGGTCACCCCTCCACTTT.

V usage is TRBV7-9 and J usage is TRBJ2-1, with TRBD1 identical over 7 bases. Germline lookup yields CDR1 SEHNR and CDR2 FQNEAQ (reference sequence). V shed 5 bases and J 1 base; nucleotides not matched to a gene: 8. The CDR3 is made up of 16 amino acids. DNA of the CDR3: TGTGCCAGCAGCCCGAGGGGGCTTCGATCCTACAATGAGCAGTTCTTC. Translation: CASSPRGLRSYNEQFF.

This clone was found once. The chain links TRBV11-2 to TRBJ2-3, with D perhaps matching TRBD2 (6 bases). This CDR3 has 16 residues. Trimming removed 4 bases from V and 2 bases from J, with 16 bases in between. Looked up from germline, CDR1 is SGHAT and CDR2 is FQNNGV. This CDR3 reads CASSYTRLAYTDTQYF. The DNA for the CDR3 is TGTGCCAGCAGCTACACGCGGCTAGCGTACACAGATACGCAGTATTTT.

The V gene is TRBV9, the J gene TRBJ2-7; 8 positions match TRBD2. Germline lookup yields CDR1 SGDLS and CDR2 YYNGEE. The CDR3 spans 15 residues. J was trimmed by 3 bases and V by 0 bases; bases with no gene match: 5. In nucleotides, the CDR3 is TGTGCCAGCAGCGTAGCGGCGGGGGGAGTCTACGAGCAGTACTTC. Its protein product is CASSVAAGGVYEQYF. Looking up the rest from reference TRBV9 and TRBJ2-7 gives the full variable domain: DSGVTQTPKHLITATGQRVTLRCSPRSGDLSVYWYQQSLDQGLQFLIQYYNGEERAKGNILERFSAQQFPDLHSELNLSSLELGDSALYFCASSVAAGGVYEQYFGPGTRLTVT.

The chain is built from TRBV13 and TRBJ2-1, with 11 bases lining up with TRBD2. V lost 5 bases and J lost 8; bases outside the gene matches: 17. The CDR3 covers 18 residues. CDR1 PRHDT and CDR2 FYEKMQ come from the germline V gene (reference sequence). CDR3 nucleotide sequence: TGTGCCAGCAGCCCAGCCGGCCTGACTAGCGGGGTGGGAGATGAGCAGTTCTTC. Amino acid sequence: CASSPAGLTSGVGDEQFF.